This T cell receptor (beta chain) stems from a study of blood T cell repertoires in COVID-19. Study in general: Sample material is recorded as cDNA or gDNA derived from T cells, B-cell-depleted T cells, or PBMCs.

Original data processing: Estimation of nucleated cell counts was performed using reference gene primer amplification. Sequencing was performed with immunoSEQ multiplex PCR; in TCRdb, only in-frame clones are kept and a portion is missing. That table furnishes V, J and clone size, whereas the DNA furnished D and trimming. The sample has 150,000 to 200,000 clones, 82% seen once. Trimming removed 3 bases from V and 2 bases from J, with 13 bases in between. The CDR3 sequence is 15 residues long. Germline CDR1 is SNHLY and CDR2 is FYNNEI. Seattle enrolled patients during active infection and tracked them longitudinally.

The clonotype originates from a woman aged 60-75 years with COVID-19, enrolled during active disease. This rearrangement joins TRBV2 to TRBJ1-2; D call uncertain. The sample consisted of peripheral blood. CDR3 region: CASSDVPLSNYGYTF. CDR3 nucleotides: TGTGCCAGCAGTGACGTCCCACTTTCAAACTATGGCTACACCTTC.